This T cell receptor beta chain was sequenced for a study of early T cells in non-severe SARS-CoV-2 infection. Looking at the study overall: Sequencing targeted bulk RNA from unsorted whole blood, leaving chains unpaired. General study points: Using VDJdb, the matching emphasized anti-spike CD8 responses while missing private and CD4 specificities.

Individual cDNA molecules received unique molecular identifiers during library preparation. TCRdb called the 5' RACE reads again in MiXCR, with one record for every CDR3 protein. The sample consists of 55,000 to 70,000 distinct CDR3 sequences, around 12% of them appearing once. This clonotype has a count of ten or more. Antigen specificity is unknown. Germline values: CDR1 SGHDT, CDR2 YYEEEE. The CDR3 length is 14 residues. The V gene lost 4 bases and the J gene lost 2 bases, with 10 bases spanning the gap. Sequenced material: whole blood. J is TRBJ2-4 and V is TRBV5-6, with D perhaps matching TRBD1 (5 bases). This clonotype was obtained from an adult who was a healthcare worker with PCR-confirmed SARS-CoV-2 infection or an uninfected control (not recorded which). CDR3 sequence (DNA): TGTGCCAGCAGCCCAGGGTTTACCAAAAACATTCAGTACTTC. It translates to CASSPGFTKNIQYF.